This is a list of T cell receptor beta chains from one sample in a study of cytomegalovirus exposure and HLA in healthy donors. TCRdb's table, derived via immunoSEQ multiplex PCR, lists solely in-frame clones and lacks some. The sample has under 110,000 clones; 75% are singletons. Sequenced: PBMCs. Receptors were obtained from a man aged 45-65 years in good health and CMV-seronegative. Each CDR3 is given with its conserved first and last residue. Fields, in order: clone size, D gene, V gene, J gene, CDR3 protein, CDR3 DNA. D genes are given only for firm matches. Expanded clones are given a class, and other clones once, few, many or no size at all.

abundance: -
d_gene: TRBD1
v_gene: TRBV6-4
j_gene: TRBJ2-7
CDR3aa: CASSEVDRGYEQYF
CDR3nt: TGTGCCAGCAGTGAGGTGGACAGGGGTTACGAGCAGTACTTC

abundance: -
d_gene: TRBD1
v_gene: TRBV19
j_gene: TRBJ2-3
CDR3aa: CASSTGTGATDTQYF
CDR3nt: TGTGCCAGTAGCACCGGGACAGGGGCCACAGATACGCAGTATTTT

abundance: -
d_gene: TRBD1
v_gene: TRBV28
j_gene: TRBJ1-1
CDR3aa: CASRHKGQGLGEAFF
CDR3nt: TGTGCCAGCAGGCACAAGGGACAGGGGTTGGGAGAAGCTTTCTTT

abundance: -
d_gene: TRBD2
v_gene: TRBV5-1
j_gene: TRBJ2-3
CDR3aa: CASSSGTSGRTDTQYF
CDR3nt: TGCGCCAGCAGCTCGGGGACTAGCGGGAGAACAGATACGCAGTATTTT

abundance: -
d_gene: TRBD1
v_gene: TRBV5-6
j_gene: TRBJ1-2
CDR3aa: CASSPDRDNYGYTF
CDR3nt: TGTGCCAGCAGCCCCGACAGGGACAACTATGGCTACACCTTC

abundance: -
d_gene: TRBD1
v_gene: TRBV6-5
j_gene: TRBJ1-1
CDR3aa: CASSFLGQAEAFF
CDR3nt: TGTGCCAGCAGTTTCCTCGGACAGGCTGAAGCTTTCTTT

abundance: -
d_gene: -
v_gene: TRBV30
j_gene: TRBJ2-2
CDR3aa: CAWSLNTGELFF
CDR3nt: TGTGCCTGGAGCCTAAACACCGGGGAGCTGTTTTTT

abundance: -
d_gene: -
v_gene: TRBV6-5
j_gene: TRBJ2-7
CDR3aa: CASSLVQGPTYEQYF
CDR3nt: TGTGCCAGCAGTTTGGTGCAGGGGCCCACCTACGAGCAGTACTTC

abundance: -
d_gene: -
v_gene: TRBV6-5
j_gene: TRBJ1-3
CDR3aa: CASGTGSSGNTIYF
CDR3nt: TGTGCCAGCGGCACAGGTTCTTCTGGAAACACCATATATTTT

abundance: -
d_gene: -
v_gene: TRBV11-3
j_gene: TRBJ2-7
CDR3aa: CASSGGYEQYF
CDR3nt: TGTGCCAGCAGCGGCGGTTACGAGCAGTACTTC

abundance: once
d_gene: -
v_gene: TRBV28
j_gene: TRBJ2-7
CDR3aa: CASSSPSSAKVYEQYF
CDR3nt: TGTGCCAGCAGTTCCCCCTCATCCGCTAAAGTCTACGAGCAGTACTTC

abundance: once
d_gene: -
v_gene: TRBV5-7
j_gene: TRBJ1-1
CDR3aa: CASSQPGWPGSTEAFF
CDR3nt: TGTGCCAGCAGCCAACCGGGTTGGCCTGGTAGTACTGAAGCTTTCTTT

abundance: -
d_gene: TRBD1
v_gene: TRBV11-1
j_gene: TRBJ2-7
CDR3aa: CASSPVGTGGRQTYEQYF
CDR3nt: TGTGCCAGCAGCCCCGTGGGGACAGGGGGAAGACAAACCTACGAGCAGTACTTC

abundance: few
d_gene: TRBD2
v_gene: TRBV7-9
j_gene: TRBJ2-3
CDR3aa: CASSLGLASDTQYF
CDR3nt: TGTGCCAGCAGCCTCGGACTAGCCTCAGATACGCAGTATTTT

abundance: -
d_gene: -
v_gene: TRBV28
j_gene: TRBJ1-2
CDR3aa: CASSLGGALRGYTF
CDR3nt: TGTGCCAGCAGTTTAGGGGGGGCCTTGAGGGGCTACACCTTC